This TCR beta chain was found in a study of cytomegalovirus exposure and HLA in healthy donors (dated 2017 in TCRdb). About the study as a whole: According to an earlier analysis of around 600 of the donors, 150 million to 200 million T cells yielded 95 million to 140 million unique TCR beta sequences and less than 300 Gb of sequence data. An earlier analysis of about 600 of the donors used high-throughput TCR beta sequencing to judge whether each TCR beta V gene segment behaved as functional or pseudogenic. All discovery cohort repertoires had been generated using a single sequencing platform. Genome-wide SNP genotypes for about 60% of the roughly 670 donors were used in a later genetic analysis, which treated that subset as a discovery cohort. Across about 380 genotyped donors of the cohort, an average of about 240,000 unique TCR beta nucleotide sequences per donor were sequenced, and roughly 18% of those sequences were non-productive. The number of typed donors differed by locus: roughly 629-630 for A, B, C, DRB1 and DQB1; 522 for DQA1; 606 for DPA1; and some 470 for DPB1. To predict cytomegalovirus infection status, the study brought together high-throughput TCR immunosequencing, statistical association of individual TCRs with disease status, and machine learning. Alongside the repertoire data, information on donor age, sex, ethnicity and CMV serostatus was compiled. Five DR-DQ haplotypes were treated as single units for association and clustering because of strong linkage in the cohort. The study aimed to test whether signatures of past pathogen exposure could be identified by cataloging public T cell receptors. Besides the first cohort of hundreds of subjects, a separate validation cohort made up of roughly 130 different subjects was used. In the later analysis, no new phenotypic data were used to find candidate immune exposures; instead, reliance was placed on TCR beta sequences and their occurrence across donors. The genetic ancestry cluster associated with self-reported Caucasian donors included 81% of the 398 genotyped donors. Using immunosequencing, the study profiled T cell repertoires from 500 to 800 subjects and related those repertoires to cytomegalovirus serostatus. To study patterns of TCR occurrence, a later analysis re-analyzed previously published TCR beta repertoires from more than 550 donors and added high-resolution HLA genotyping. An early release covering roughly 640 HLA-typed donors comprised approximately 290 gigabases of sequencing data and around 85 million unique TCR sequences. HLA typing covered class I and class II loci at four-digit resolution. What the study reported, not specific to this receptor: The presence/absence analyses assumed that sequencing depth was roughly uniform across donors, and that assumption may not be true. This cohort had only TCR beta chains sequenced, and the lack of alpha or paired-chain data limited which features could be detected. A later analysis found that most CMV-associated TCR beta chains appeared HLA-restricted, with HLA associations seemingly driven largely by CMV exposure. A later analysis associated some 17,000 TCR beta sequences with specific HLA alleles at a false discovery rate of 0.05. According to a later analysis, parvovirus B19, influenza, CMV and Epstein-Barr virus appeared linked to several top co-occurrence clusters. In a later analysis, HLA-associated TCR beta chains were found to be more clonally expanded and to have lower generation probabilities than equally common non-associated chains. Cytomegalovirus status was reported to be diagnosed by the classifier with high specificity and sensitivity in both the original and validation cohorts. When HLA alleles, especially DR and DQ, strongly co-occurred, TCR associations were difficult to assign to individual alleles. In a later genetic analysis, a missense DCLRE1C variant was associated with V-gene and J-gene trimming of TCR beta chains, and the association was replicated in an independent cohort. An earlier analysis of 587 of the donors showed that most TCR beta V segments appeared in productive rearrangements either about 87% or about 30% of the time, which broadly matched IMGT annotations. Linkage disequilibrium might explain the correlated functional status among segregating V segments, but an unknown experimental factor could not be ruled out. In vitro tests confirmed that a few of the cytomegalovirus-associated TCR beta chains recognize cytomegalovirus antigens. Because counts were too low, 15 to 20 rarely observed V segments, including chromosome 9 orphons, were excluded from the earlier analysis of around 640 of the donors. A later genetic analysis reported fewer N-insertions in productive TCRs among donors in an Asian-associated ancestry cluster than the 666-donor mean. Most TCR sequences were observed very rarely across donors, whereas some public TCRs were present in many individuals. A cluster of highly shared sequence variants was judged likely to represent a technical artifact of the sequencing pipeline. According to a later analysis, TCR association rates differed among HLA loci, with DRB1 alleles showing the most associated TCRs and HLA-C alleles showing the fewest. In the study, around 150 TCR beta chains were listed as associated with cytomegalovirus. A further reported finding was that TCR beta sequences accurately predicted the HLA-A and HLA-B alleles for most subjects in the first cohort. The only immune exposure information available for the cohort was CMV serostatus. The authors suggested that the approach could potentially be extended to other disease states and immunological phenotypes. Because HLA typing was unavailable for some donors at each locus, only the typed subset was used in association tests.

Libraries were prepared through the immunoSEQ multiplex PCR assay. For the multiplex PCR, a mixture combining 60 forward primers for TCR Vbeta segments and 13 reverse primers for TCR Jbeta segments was used. The CDR3 region of rearranged TCR beta genes was amplified from genomic DNA by a multiplex PCR assay. The amplified TCR beta libraries were sequenced on the Illumina HiSeq System as 87-base-pair reads. The authors processed their data as follows. A later analysis tallied 75 million to 85 million unique TCR beta chains across the 600 to 700 repertoires, and about 12 million of those chains were shared by two or more donors. Raw reads were error-corrected and collapsed into unique sequences by a nearest-neighbor algorithm in which closely related sequences were merged to remove PCR and sequencing errors. CDR3 sequences were aligned to IMGT reference sequences to assign V, D and J gene segments. For a sequence to be retained, at least a six-nucleotide match to both a V gene segment and a J gene segment was required. A rearrangement counted as productive if the CDR3 had no stop codons and remained in frame with V and J, and every other rearrangement counted as non-productive. CDR3 was defined according to IMGT convention as the region running from the second conserved V-encoded cysteine to the conserved J-encoded phenylalanine. The earlier analysis of about 500 of the donors excluded sequences that lacked an unambiguous match to a single V gene segment. In an earlier analysis of approximately 560 of the donors, a V segment was called functional when productive rearrangements were above 56.7%, and segregating when the standard deviation between donors exceeded 5%. To diagnose cytomegalovirus status from the catalog of TCR beta chain sequences, a statistical classification framework was built. In a later analysis, V and J genes were assigned by comparing TCR nucleotide sequences against IMGT/GENE-DB human TR gene sequences. In a later analysis, CDR3 sequences and most-parsimonious VDJ recombination scenarios were assigned using the TCRdist pipeline. In a later analysis, each TCR beta chain was defined by its CDR3 amino acid sequence together with its V-gene family, and reads without a unique V-gene family were excluded. As a way to deal with suspected cross-contamination and a sequencing artifact, a later analysis dropped 450 to 600 nucleotide sequences that were highly shared and had low generation probability. In a later analysis, a clonal expansion index was calculated for each public chain from normalized within-repertoire ranks of inferred template counts. In a later analysis, generation probabilities were computed using a VDJ recombination model fitted to out-of-frame rearrangements, and the results were checked against IGoR. Hypergeometric tests were used in a later analysis to score TCR-TCR, TCR-HLA and TCR-CMV co-occurrence, with a repertoire-size bias correction applied to the TCR pairs. A later analysis estimated false discovery rates by permuting HLA or CMV assignments 20 times. In a later analysis, co-occurring TCRs were grouped with DBSCAN, and TCRdist sequence similarity was added when clustering was performed within HLA-allele-positive subsets. Co-occurrence clustering excluded repertoires with fewer than 30,000 or more than 120,000 public chains, plus five with anomalous nucleotide sharing. TCRdb limited this immuneACCESS table to in-frame rearrangements with V and J called. A share of clones is missing; checked studies link under half to unresolved V genes, and the rest is unexplained. The V and J calls and clone size come from that table; D and trimming were worked out from the DNA. The sample table holds roughly 200,000 clones, of which approximately 85% were seen once. The ten largest clones add up to around 2.3% of the sample.

The cohort was made up of 500 to 850 healthy bone marrow donors. All cohort members were sampled while nominally healthy, although unrecorded immune exposures were likely present. The donor tested CMV seronegative, placing the donor among the 350 to 400 seronegative members of the cohort. Each donor provided a peripheral blood sample, and peripheral blood mononuclear cells were used for TCR beta sequencing. Genomic DNA was extracted from the blood cell samples with the Qiagen DNeasy Blood Extraction Kit. As regards this clone: Its antigen remains undetermined. Base qualities are not at hand, and no much larger clone is one base apart.

Sequences were obtained from PBMCs. This TCR was sampled from a woman aged 45-60 years in good health and CMV-seronegative.

The CDR3 protein is CASSLTSGDRYNEQFF. In nucleotides, the sequence is TGTGCCAGCAGTTTGACTAGCGGAGACCGGTACAATGAGCAGTTCTTC. The chain is encoded by TRBV7-9 joined to TRBJ2-1; 9 bases in the middle match TRBD2. The germline V and J ends show losses of 6 bases and 4 bases respectively, and no gene match explains 10 bases of the junction. Spanning cysteine to phenylalanine, the CDR3 consists of 16 amino acids. The kept DNA is CDR3 alone, 48 bases in frame from the first base. The germline V gene (reference sequence) yields SEHNR for CDR1 and FQNEAQ for CDR2.